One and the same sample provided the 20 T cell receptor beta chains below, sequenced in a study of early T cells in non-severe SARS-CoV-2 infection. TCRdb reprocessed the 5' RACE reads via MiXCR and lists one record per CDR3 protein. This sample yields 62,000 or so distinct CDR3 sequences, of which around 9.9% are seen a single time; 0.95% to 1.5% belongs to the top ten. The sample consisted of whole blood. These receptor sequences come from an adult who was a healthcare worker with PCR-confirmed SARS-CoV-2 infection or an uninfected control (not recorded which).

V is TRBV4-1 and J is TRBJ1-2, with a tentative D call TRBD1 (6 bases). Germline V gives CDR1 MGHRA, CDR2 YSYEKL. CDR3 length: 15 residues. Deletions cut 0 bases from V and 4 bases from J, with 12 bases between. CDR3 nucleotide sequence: TGCGCCAGCAGCCAAGATCTACAGGGCGGCTATGGCTACACCTTC. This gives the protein CASSQDLQGGYGYTF.

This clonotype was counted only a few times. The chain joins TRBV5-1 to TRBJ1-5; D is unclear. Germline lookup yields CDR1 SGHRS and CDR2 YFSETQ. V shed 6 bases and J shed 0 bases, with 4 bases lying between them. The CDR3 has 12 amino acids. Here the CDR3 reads CASIHSNQPQHF. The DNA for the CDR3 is TGCGCCAGCATCCATAGCAATCAGCCCCAGCATTTT.

This CDR3 is CASSSGQAFNEQFF. CDR3 DNA: TGCGCCAGCAGCTCGGGACAGGCCTTCAATGAGCAGTTCTTC. The J gene is TRBJ2-1, the V gene TRBV5-1; TRBD1 agrees at 8 bases. The V and J ends lost 3 bases and 6 bases, in that order; junction bases with no gene match: 5. Germline CDR1 and CDR2: SGHRS and YFSETQ. This CDR3 region has 14 residues. Using reference TRBV5-1 and TRBJ2-1 for the parts outside the CDR3, the full variable domain is KAGVTQTPRYLIKTRGQQVTLSCSPISGHRSVSWYQQTPGQGLQFLFEYFSETQRNKGNFPGRFSGRQFSNSRSEMNVSTLELGDSALYLCASSSGQAFNEQFFGPGTRLTVL.

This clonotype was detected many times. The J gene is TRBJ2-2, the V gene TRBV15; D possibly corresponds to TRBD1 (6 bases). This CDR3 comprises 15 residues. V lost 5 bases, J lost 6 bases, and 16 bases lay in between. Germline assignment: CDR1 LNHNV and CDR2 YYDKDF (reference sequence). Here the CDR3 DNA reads TGTGCCACCAGCGCAGTGAACAGGGTCGCCGGGGAGCTGTTTTTT. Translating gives CATSAVNRVAGELFF.

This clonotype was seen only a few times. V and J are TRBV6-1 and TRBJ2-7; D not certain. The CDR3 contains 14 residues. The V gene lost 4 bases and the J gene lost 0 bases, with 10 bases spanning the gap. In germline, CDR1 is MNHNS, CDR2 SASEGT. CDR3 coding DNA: TGTGCCAGCAGTGGTTATGTCTCCTCCTACGAGCAGTACGTC. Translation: CASSGYVSSYEQYV.

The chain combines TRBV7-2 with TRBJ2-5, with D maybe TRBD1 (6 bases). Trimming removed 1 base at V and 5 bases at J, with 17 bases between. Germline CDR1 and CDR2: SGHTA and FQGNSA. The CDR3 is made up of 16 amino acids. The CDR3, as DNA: TGTGCCAGCAGCTTAGGTCTCTCAGGGGTCGGGGAGACCCAGTACTTC. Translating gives CASSLGLSGVGETQYF.

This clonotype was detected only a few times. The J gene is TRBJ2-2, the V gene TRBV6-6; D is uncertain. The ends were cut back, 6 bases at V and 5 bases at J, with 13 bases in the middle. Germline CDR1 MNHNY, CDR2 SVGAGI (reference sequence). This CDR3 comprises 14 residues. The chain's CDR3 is CASRGSERTGELFF. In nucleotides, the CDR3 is TGTGCCAGCAGAGGATCGGAGAGAACCGGGGAGCTGTTTTTT.

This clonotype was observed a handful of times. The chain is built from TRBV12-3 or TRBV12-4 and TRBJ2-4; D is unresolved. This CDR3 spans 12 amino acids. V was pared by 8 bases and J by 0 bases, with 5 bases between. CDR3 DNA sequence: TGTGCCAGCGGGGAAGCCAAAAACATTCAGTACTTC. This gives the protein CASGEAKNIQYF.

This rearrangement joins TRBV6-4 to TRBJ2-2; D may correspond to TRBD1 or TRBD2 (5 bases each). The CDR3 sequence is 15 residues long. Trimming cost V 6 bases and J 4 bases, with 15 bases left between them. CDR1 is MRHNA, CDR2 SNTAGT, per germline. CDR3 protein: CASRKGTSTTGELFF. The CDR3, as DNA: TGTGCCAGCAGAAAGGGGACGTCAACCACCGGGGAGCTGTTTTTT.

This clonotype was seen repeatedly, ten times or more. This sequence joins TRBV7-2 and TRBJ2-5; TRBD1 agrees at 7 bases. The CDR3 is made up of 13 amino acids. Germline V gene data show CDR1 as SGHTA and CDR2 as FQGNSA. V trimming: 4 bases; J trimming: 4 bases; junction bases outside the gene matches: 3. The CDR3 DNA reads TGTGCCAGCAGCTCGACAGGGAGAGAGACCCAGTACTTC. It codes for CASSSTGRETQYF.

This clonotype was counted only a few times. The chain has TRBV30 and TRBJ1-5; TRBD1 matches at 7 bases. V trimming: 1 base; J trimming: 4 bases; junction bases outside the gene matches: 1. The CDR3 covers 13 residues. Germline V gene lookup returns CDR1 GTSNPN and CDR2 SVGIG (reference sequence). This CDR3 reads CAWSATGNQPQHF. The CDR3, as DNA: TGTGCCTGGAGTGCGACAGGGAATCAGCCCCAGCATTTT.

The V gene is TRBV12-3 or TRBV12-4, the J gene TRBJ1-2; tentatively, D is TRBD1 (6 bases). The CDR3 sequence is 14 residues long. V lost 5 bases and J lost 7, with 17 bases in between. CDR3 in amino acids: CASSMTAGASGYTF. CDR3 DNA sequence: TGTGCCAGCAGTATGACAGCGGGGGCGTCTGGCTACACCTTC.

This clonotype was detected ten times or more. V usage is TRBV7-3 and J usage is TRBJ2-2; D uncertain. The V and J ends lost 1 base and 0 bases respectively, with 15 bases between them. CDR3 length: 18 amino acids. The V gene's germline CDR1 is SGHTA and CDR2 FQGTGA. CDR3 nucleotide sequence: TGTGCCAGCAGCTTAAAACTCGCCGGCCGGGCGAACACCGGGGAGCTGTTTTTT. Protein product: CASSLKLAGRANTGELFF.

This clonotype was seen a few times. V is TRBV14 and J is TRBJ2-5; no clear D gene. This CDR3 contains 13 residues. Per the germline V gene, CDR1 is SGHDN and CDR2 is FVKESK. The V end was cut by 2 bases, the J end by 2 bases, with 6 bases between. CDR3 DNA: TGTGCCAGCAGCCAAACACTTCAAGAGACCCAGTACTTC. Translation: CASSQTLQETQYF. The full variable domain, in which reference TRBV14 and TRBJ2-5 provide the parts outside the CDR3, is EAGVTQFPSHSVIEKGQTVTLRCDPISGHDNLYWYRRVMGKEIKFLLHFVKESKQDESGMPNNRFLAERTGGTYSTLKVQPAELEDSGVYFCASSQTLQETQYFGPGTRLLVL.

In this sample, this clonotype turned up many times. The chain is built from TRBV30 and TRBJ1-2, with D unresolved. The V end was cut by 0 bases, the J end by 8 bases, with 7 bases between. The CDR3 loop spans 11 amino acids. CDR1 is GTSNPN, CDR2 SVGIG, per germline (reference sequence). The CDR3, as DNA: TGTGCCTGGAGTGTGGGGAGCGGCTACACCTTC. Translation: CAWSVGSGYTF.

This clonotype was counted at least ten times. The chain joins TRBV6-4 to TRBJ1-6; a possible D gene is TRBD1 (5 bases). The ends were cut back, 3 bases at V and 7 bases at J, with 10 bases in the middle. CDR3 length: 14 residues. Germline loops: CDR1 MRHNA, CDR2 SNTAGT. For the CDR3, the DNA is TGTGCCAGCAGTGAACAGGTTCGAAATTCACCCCTCCACTTT. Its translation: CASSEQVRNSPLHF.

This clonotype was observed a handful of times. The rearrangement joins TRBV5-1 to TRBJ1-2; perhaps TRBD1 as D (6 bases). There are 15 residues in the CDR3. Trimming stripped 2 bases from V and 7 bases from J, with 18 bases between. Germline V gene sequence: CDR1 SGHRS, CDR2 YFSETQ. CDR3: CASSFYRDKGFGYTF. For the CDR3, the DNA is TGCGCCAGCAGCTTCTATAGGGACAAGGGTTTTGGCTACACCTTC.

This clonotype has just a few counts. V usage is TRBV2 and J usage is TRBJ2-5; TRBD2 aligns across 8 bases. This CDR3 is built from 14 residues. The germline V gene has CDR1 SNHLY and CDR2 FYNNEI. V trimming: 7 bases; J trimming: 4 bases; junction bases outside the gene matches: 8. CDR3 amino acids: CASTLRSGGETQYF. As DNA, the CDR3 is TGTGCCAGCACTCTCAGGAGCGGGGGAGAGACCCAGTACTTC.

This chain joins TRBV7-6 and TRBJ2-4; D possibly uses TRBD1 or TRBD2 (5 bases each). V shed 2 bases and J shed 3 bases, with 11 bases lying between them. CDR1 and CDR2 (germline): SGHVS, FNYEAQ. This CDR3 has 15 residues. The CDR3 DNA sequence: TGTGCCAGCAGCTTAAGTCCGAGGGGCAAAAACATTCAGTACTTC. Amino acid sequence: CASSLSPRGKNIQYF.

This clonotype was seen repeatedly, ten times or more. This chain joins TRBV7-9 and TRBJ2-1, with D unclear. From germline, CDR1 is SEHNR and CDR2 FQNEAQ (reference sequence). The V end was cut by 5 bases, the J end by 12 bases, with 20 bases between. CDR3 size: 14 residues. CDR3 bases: TGTGCCAGCAGCACCCGCGGCGTGGCCCGTGGGCAGTTCTTC. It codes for CASSTRGVARGQFF.